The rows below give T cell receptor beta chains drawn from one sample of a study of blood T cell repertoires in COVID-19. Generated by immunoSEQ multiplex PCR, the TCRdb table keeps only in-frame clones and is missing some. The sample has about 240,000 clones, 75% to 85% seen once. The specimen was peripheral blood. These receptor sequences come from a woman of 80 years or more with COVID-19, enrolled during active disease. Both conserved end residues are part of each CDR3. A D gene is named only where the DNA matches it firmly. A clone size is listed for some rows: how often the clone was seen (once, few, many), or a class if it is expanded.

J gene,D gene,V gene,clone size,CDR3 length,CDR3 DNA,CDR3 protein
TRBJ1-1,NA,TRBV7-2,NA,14,TGTGCCAGCAGCTTAGCGGGGAGGGGCACTGAAGCTTTCTTT,CASSLAGRGTEAFF
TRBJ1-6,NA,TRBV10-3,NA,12,TGTGCCATCAGTGAGTCGAGTTCACCCCTCCACTTT,CAISESSSPLHF
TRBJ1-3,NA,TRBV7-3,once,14,TGTGCCAGCAGCTTAGAGCCCTCTGGAAACACCATATATTTT,CASSLEPSGNTIYF
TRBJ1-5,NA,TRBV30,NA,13,TGTGCCTGGGGTGGACAGACCACGAAGGCCCAGCATTTT,CAWGGQTTKAQHF
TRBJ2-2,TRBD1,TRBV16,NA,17,TGTGCCAGCAGCCAATCGCTACCAGGGGGCATTGGCGGGGAGCTGTTTTTT,CASSQSLPGGIGGELFF
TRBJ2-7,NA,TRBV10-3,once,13,TGTGCCATCGGCAAACAGGGAACCTACGAGCAGTACTTC,CAIGKQGTYEQYF
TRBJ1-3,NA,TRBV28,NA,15,TGTGCCAGCGGACAAACAGGGCTCTCTGGAAACACCATATATTTT,CASGQTGLSGNTIYF
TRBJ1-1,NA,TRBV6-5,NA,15,TGTGCCAGCAGCGCCCCGGAACAGGGCCGGACTGAAGCTTTCTTT,CASSAPEQGRTEAFF
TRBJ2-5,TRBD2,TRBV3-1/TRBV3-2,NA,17,TGTGCCAGCAGCCAAGGGGGGCTAGCGGGGGACAAAGAGACCCAGTACTTC,CASSQGGLAGDKETQYF
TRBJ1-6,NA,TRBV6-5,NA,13,TGTGCCAGCATCCTTGAGGGTCAATCACCCCTCCACTTT,CASILEGQSPLHF
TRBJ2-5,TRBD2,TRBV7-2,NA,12,TGTGCCAGCAGCTTAGGGGGAGGGGCCCAGTACTTC,CASSLGGGAQYF
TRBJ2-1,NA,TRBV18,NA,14,TGTGCCAGCTCAGAAAGTCAGGGCTACAATGAGCAGTTCTTC,CASSESQGYNEQFF
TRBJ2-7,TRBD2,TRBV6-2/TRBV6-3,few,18,TGTGCCAGCAGTTACTCGGCTAGCGGGAGGCACACCCCCTACGAGCAGTACTTC,CASSYSASGRHTPYEQYF
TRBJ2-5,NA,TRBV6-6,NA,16,TGTGCCAGCAGTTACTCGACGGGCTCGGGGAAAGAGACCCAGTACTTC,CASSYSTGSGKETQYF
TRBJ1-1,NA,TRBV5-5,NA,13,TGTGCCAGCAGCAATAGCGGGCAAACTGAAGCTTTCTTT,CASSNSGQTEAFF
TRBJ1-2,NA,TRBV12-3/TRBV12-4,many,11,TGTGCCAGCAGCCGGAGGGATGGCTACACCTTC,CASSRRDGYTF
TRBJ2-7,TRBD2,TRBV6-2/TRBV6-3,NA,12,TGTGCCAGCAGACCTAGCGGGGGCGAGCAGTACTTC,CASRPSGGEQYF
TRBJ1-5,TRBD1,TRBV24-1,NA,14,TGTGCCACCAGTGTACAGGGGCGAAATCAGCCCCAGCATTTT,CATSVQGRNQPQHF
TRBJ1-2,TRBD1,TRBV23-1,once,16,TGCGCCAGCAGTCAACAAGGGGACAGGGGGGACTATGGCTACACCTTC,CASSQQGDRGDYGYTF
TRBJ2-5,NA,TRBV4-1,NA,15,TGCGCCAGCAGCCAAGATGAGCGGTTGCAAGAGACCCAGTACTTC,CASSQDERLQETQYF
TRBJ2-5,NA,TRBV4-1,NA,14,TGCGCCAGCAGCCAAGATCCGGCTAGCGAGACCCAGTACTTC,CASSQDPASETQYF
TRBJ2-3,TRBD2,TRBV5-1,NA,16,TGCGCCAGCAGCCCGACGGTGGCGGGAGTTCCAGATACGCAGTATTTT,CASSPTVAGVPDTQYF
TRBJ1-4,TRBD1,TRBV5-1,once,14,TGCGCCAGCAGCTCCGGGACAGGGTTTGAAAAACTGTTTTTT,CASSSGTGFEKLFF
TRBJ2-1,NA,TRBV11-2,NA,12,TGTGCCAGCAGCTTAGCGAGGGGGGAGCAGTTCTTC,CASSLARGEQFF
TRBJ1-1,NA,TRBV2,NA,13,TGTGCCAGCTTACAGGCCGTGAACACTGAAGCTTTCTTT,CASLQAVNTEAFF
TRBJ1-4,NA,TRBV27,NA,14,TGTGCCAGCAGTTTTTGGGGAGATAATGAAAAACTGTTTTTT,CASSFWGDNEKLFF
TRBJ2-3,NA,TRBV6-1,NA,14,TGTGCCAGCAGTGAAGCGCGCCAGGCATATACGCAGTATTTT,CASSEARQAYTQYF
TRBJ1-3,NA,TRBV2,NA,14,TGTGCCAGCACCCAGGGACTGAATCGAAACACCATATATTTT,CASTQGLNRNTIYF
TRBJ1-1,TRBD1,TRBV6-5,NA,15,TGTGCCAGCAGGTGGCAGGGGGCGGTGAACACTGAAGCTTTCTTT,CASRWQGAVNTEAFF
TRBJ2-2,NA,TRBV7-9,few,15,TGTGCCAGCAGCCCGAGGACAGCGAACACCGGGGAGCTGTTTTTT,CASSPRTANTGELFF
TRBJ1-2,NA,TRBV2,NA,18,TGTGCCAGCATCCGAGGGGCCAGGGGAAAGGCCCCAGTCAATGGCTACACCTTC,CASIRGARGKAPVNGYTF
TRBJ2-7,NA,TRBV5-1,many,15,TGCGCCAGCAGTCTGAATCAGGGCGAAACCTACGAGCAGTACTTC,CASSLNQGETYEQYF
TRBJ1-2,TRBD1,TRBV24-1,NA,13,TGTGCCACCAGTGATCGGACAGGGGTCGGCTACACCTTC,CATSDRTGVGYTF
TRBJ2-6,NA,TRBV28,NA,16,TGTGCCAGCAGGTTAGGGCAGTCCTCTGGGGCCAACGTCCTGACTTTC,CASRLGQSSGANVLTF
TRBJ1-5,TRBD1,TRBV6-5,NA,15,TGTGCCAGCAAACCGACAGGGAGAAGCAATCAGCCCCAGCATTTT,CASKPTGRSNQPQHF
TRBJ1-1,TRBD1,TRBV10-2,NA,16,TGCGCCAGCAGATTAACAGGGGGTGTGACGAGCACTGAAGCTTTCTTT,CASRLTGGVTSTEAFF
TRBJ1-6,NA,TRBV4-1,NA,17,TGCGCCAGCAGCCAAGATGCAGCGGCGAGTAGTAATTCACCCCTCCACTTT,CASSQDAAASSNSPLHF
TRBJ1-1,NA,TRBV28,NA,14,TGTGCCAGCAGCCTGGCATTTGGGAACACTGAAGCTTTCTTT,CASSLAFGNTEAFF